Detailed here is one TCR beta chain. Its antigen is not identified. One junction end disagrees with the germline gene, perhaps due to a read error. This sample is drawn from a study of T-cell reconstitution after alpha-beta-depleted transplantation in children. CDR3 length equals 16 residues. Germline loops: CDR1 SNHLY, CDR2 FYNNEI. General observations from the study: Recipient T cells and thymic progenitors that survived gave rise to the high TCRbeta diversity observed at day 60 in some patients. When one year had passed after transplant, most T-cell counts and diversity came from newly produced T cells.

During its preparation, the TCRbeta library received unique molecular identifiers. TCRdb processed the PCR reads anew with MiXCR; each CDR3 protein has one entry. The sample lists some 450,000 distinct CDR3 sequences, roughly 43% occurring once. The V and J genes are TRBV2 and TRBJ2-7; D unclear. This clonotype originated in a girl aged 2 to 10 with aplastic anemia, due to receive a stem cell transplant. Specimen: PBMCs, collected before TCRalphabeta/CD19-depleted stem cell transplant. The DNA for the CDR3 is TGTACCAGCAGTGAATCAACACCTCGGAGCTCCTACGAGCAGTACTTC. It specifies CTSSESTPRSSYEQYF.